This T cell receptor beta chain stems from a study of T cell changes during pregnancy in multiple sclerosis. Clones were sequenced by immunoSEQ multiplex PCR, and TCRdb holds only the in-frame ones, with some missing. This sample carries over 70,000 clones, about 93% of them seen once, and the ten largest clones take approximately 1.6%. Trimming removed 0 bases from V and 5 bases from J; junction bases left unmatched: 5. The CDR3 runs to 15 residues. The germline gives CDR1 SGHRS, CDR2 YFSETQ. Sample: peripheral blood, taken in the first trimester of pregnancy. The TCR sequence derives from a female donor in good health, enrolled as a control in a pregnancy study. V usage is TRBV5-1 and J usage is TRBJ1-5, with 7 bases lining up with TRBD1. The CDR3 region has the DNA TGCGCCAGCAGCTTGGGAGGGGGCGGTTATCAGCCCCAGCATTTT. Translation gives CASSLGGGGYQPQHF.